Listed below are T cell receptor beta chains from one sample, sequenced in a study of blood T cells in healthy people across ages. TCRdb passed the 5' RACE reads through MiXCR, listing each CDR3 protein once. Here the sample spans hundreds of thousands of distinct CDR3 sequences, roughly 50% being singletons. The source material was blood. These TCRs come from a man aged 40-49 years in good health. Both conserved end residues are part of each CDR3. D genes are given only for firm matches. Clone size is given for some rows only: seen once, a few or many times, or a class if the clone is expanded.

size	V	D	J	CDR3	DNA
.	TRBV29-1	TRBD1	TRBJ2-1	CSAGTEVFLQFF	TGCAGCGCCGGGACAGAGGTGTTCCTGCAGTTCTTC
.	TRBV29-1	TRBD1	TRBJ2-7	CSVEDRQGVFYEQYF	TGCAGCGTTGAAGATCGCCAGGGGGTATTTTACGAGCAGTACTTC
.	TRBV20-1	.	TRBJ2-5	CSAIPKTGDYRETQYF	TGCAGTGCTATACCTAAAACAGGAGACTACCGGGAGACCCAGTACTTC
.	TRBV20-1	.	TRBJ2-1	CSARDAESSYNEQFF	TGCAGTGCTAGAGATGCGGAAAGCTCCTACAATGAGCAGTTCTTC
.	TRBV15	.	TRBJ2-1	CATILRDEQFF	TGTGCCACCATCCTAAGGGATGAGCAGTTCTTC
few	TRBV7-9	.	TRBJ2-3	CASSSSGRHGDTQYF	TGTGCCAGCAGCAGTTCAGGGAGGCATGGAGATACGCAGTATTTT
.	TRBV5-6	.	TRBJ2-7	CASSVRNYREQYF	TGTGCCAGCAGCGTACGTAACTATCGCGAGCAGTACTTC
.	TRBV4-1	.	TRBJ1-1	CASSQEDSAGGTEAFF	TGCGCCAGCAGCCAAGAAGACAGCGCCGGGGGCACTGAAGCTTTCTTT
.	TRBV20-1	TRBD2	TRBJ2-5	CSATVAGLQETQYF	TGCAGTGCCACAGTAGCGGGACTGCAAGAGACCCAGTACTTC
.	TRBV5-1	TRBD1	TRBJ2-7	CASRLGTGESYEQYF	TGCGCCAGCAGATTAGGGACAGGCGAATCCTACGAGCAGTACTTC
.	TRBV5-1	.	TRBJ2-7	CASSFLGNDQYEQYF	TGCGCCAGCAGCTTTCTAGGAAACGACCAATACGAGCAGTACTTC
.	TRBV4-2	.	TRBJ2-3	CASSQDWLAPTDTQYF	TGTGCCAGCAGCCAAGATTGGCTAGCCCCCACAGATACGCAGTATTTT
.	TRBV29-1	.	TRBJ2-7	CSVEGAGGSSYEQYF	TGCAGCGTTGAAGGGGCGGGCGGGTCTTCCTACGAGCAGTACTTC
.	TRBV20-1	TRBD2	TRBJ2-7	CSARASGRYEQYF	TGCAGTGCTCGGGCTAGCGGGCGGTACGAGCAGTACTTC
few	TRBV29-1	.	TRBJ2-5	CSVGTAGWRETQYF	TGCAGCGTTGGGACGGCTGGCTGGAGAGAGACCCAGTACTTC
.	TRBV28	.	TRBJ1-4	CASSLRWGRGEKLFF	TGTGCCAGCAGTTTAAGGTGGGGCAGGGGTGAAAAACTGTTTTTT
.	TRBV6-2/TRBV6-3	.	TRBJ1-4	CASSYSMRGGEKLFF	TGTGCCAGCAGTTACTCGATGCGGGGGGGCGAAAAACTGTTTTTT
few	TRBV20-1	TRBD2	TRBJ2-1	CSASAPSGLAGSSYNEQFF	TGCAGTGCTAGTGCCCCCTCAGGACTAGCGGGTAGCTCCTACAATGAGCAGTTCTTC
.	TRBV4-1	.	TRBJ2-3	CASSQAFGGGTQYF	TGCGCCAGCAGCCAAGCGTTCGGCGGCGGGACGCAGTATTTT
many	TRBV20-1	.	TRBJ2-5	CSARRDPKETQYF	TGCAGTGCTAGAAGGGACCCCAAAGAGACCCAGTACTTC
.	TRBV7-2	.	TRBJ1-2	CASSAYREGGYTF	TGTGCCAGCAGCGCCTACAGGGAGGGTGGCTACACCTTC
many	TRBV3-1	.	TRBJ1-2	CASSREGRAAGYTF	TGTGCCAGCAGCCGAGAGGGACGGGCCGCGGGCTACACCTTC
.	TRBV27	.	TRBJ2-4	CASSDGTLPNIQYF	TGTGCCAGCAGTGATGGGACTCTCCCAAACATTCAGTACTTC
few	TRBV6-4	.	TRBJ2-6	CASSESDASGANVLTF	TGTGCCAGCAGTGAATCGGACGCCTCTGGGGCCAACGTCCTGACTTTC
.	TRBV20-1	TRBD1	TRBJ1-2	CSLPPQGEAGGYTF	TGCAGCCTCCCCCCGCAGGGGGAAGCGGGGGGCTACACCTTC
few	TRBV5-1	.	TRBJ2-7	CASSFLPTPASGITYEQYF	TGCGCCAGCAGCTTTCTACCTACCCCAGCGTCTGGGATTACCTACGAGCAGTACTTC
.	TRBV12-3/TRBV12-4	.	TRBJ1-2	CASSPSHRDPRGYGYTF	TGTGCCAGCAGTCCCTCGCACCGGGATCCACGAGGGTATGGCTACACCTTC
.	TRBV7-2	.	TRBJ2-1	CASSLGGGNYNEQFF	TGTGCCAGCAGCTTAGGTGGGGGGAACTACAATGAGCAGTTCTTC
.	TRBV12-3/TRBV12-4	TRBD1	TRBJ2-5	CASSLATLLGTGRHLTQETQYF	TGTGCCAGCAGTTTGGCGACGTTGCTTGGGACAGGAAGACACTTAACACAAGAGACCCAGTACTTC
.	TRBV5-5	TRBD2	TRBJ2-3	CASSSRLAGRTDTQYF	TGTGCCAGCAGTTCAAGACTAGCGGGAAGAACAGATACGCAGTATTTT
.	TRBV5-1	TRBD2	TRBJ2-5	CASSYGPAGGRDRTQYF	TGCGCCAGCAGCTACGGACCAGCGGGGGGCCGGGACAGGACCCAGTACTTC
.	TRBV5-1	TRBD2	TRBJ2-7	CASNPTSASYEQYF	TGCGCCAGCAATCCGACTAGCGCATCCTACGAGCAGTACTTC
.	TRBV28	.	TRBJ2-1	CASIRQSSYNEQFF	TGTGCCAGCATACGACAGAGCTCCTACAATGAGCAGTTCTTC
.	TRBV2	TRBD1	TRBJ1-2	CASSAPTDRGIYGYTF	TGTGCCAGCAGCGCCCCCACCGACAGGGGGATCTATGGCTACACCTTC
.	TRBV18	TRBD1	TRBJ2-5	CASSPRQGYETQYF	TGTGCCAGCTCACCAAGACAGGGCTACGAGACCCAGTACTTC
.	TRBV20-1	.	TRBJ1-1	CSATPRGRGLSRTEAFF	TGCAGTGCGACACCTCGGGGCAGGGGATTAAGTAGGACTGAAGCTTTCTTT
.	TRBV12-3/TRBV12-4	TRBD1	TRBJ2-2	CASSNYPGQGNGELFF	TGTGCCAGCAGTAATTACCCGGGACAGGGAAACGGGGAGCTGTTTTTT
.	TRBV29-1	TRBD1	TRBJ1-1	CSAGQGRGNTEAFF	TGCAGCGCGGGACAGGGTAGGGGGAACACTGAAGCTTTCTTT
.	TRBV4-2	.	TRBJ1-2	CASSQDSGTIGGGYTF	TGTGCCAGCAGCCAAGATAGTGGCACTATAGGCGGTGGCTACACCTTC
.	TRBV11-2	.	TRBJ2-3	CASSLVSARGDTQYF	TGTGCCAGCAGCTTAGTGTCAGCGAGGGGAGATACGCAGTATTTT
many	TRBV12-3/TRBV12-4	.	TRBJ2-1	CASSPGRSSYNEQFF	TGTGCCAGCAGCCCCGGACGGTCCTCCTACAATGAGCAGTTCTTC
.	TRBV28	.	TRBJ2-3	CASSLYRGLTDTQYF	TGTGCCAGCAGTTTATACAGGGGACTGACAGATACGCAGTATTTT
few	TRBV20-1	.	TRBJ1-1	CSARGHMNTEAFF	TGCAGTGCTAGGGGTCATATGAACACTGAAGCTTTCTTT